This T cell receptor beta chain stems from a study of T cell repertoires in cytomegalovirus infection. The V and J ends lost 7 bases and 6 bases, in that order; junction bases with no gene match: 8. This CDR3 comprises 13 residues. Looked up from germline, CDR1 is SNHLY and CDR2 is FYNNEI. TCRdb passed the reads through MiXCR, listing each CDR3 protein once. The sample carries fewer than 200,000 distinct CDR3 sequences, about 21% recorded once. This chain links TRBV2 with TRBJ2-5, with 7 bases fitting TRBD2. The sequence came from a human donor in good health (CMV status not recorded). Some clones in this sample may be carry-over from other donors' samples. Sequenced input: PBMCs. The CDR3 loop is CASIPGRGKTQYF. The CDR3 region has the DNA TGTGCCAGCATCCCCGGGCGGGGGAAGACCCAGTACTTC.